Sequencing of this T cell receptor beta chain was carried out in a study of Ad26.COV2.S vaccination and SARS-CoV-2 variants. This CDR3 region has 14 residues. Germline V gene data show CDR1 as SGHRS and CDR2 as YFSETQ. The V and J ends lost 4 bases and 6 bases respectively, with 14 bases between them. Stated treatment: roughly 19 received Ad26.COV2.S at low or high dose, single or two shots; about 5 received placebo; per-sample allocation not given. The samples date from day 63 after the first vaccine or placebo injection. TCRdb's table, derived via immunoSEQ multiplex PCR, lists solely in-frame clones and lacks some. The data hold more than 400,000 clones, with 80% to 95% observed a single time.

The input for sequencing was peripheral blood, taken in a trial of Ad26.COV2.S vaccine versus placebo. The TCR sequence derives from a person aged 18-60 years who received the Ad26.COV2.S COVID-19 vaccine or a placebo. The rearrangement joins TRBV5-1 to TRBJ2-1, with a weak D call TRBD2 (6 bases). In DNA form, the CDR3 reads TGCGCCAGCAGCCCTGGGGGGTTGGGCAATGAGCAGTTCTTC. This encodes CASSPGGLGNEQFF.